Listed here are 24 T cell receptor beta chains from one sample, sequenced in a study of cytomegalovirus exposure and HLA in healthy donors. Here immunoSEQ multiplex PCR was the method, and the copy in TCRdb shows in-frame clones only, minus some. The sample includes about 150,000 clones, 80% to 90% seen only once; the top ten take 20% to 25%. Sequenced input: PBMCs. The receptors were gathered from a man between 18 and 35 years old in good health and CMV-seropositive.

The chain uses TRBV7-6 and TRBJ1-1; 10 nucleotides line up with TRBD1. J was trimmed by 1 base and V by 3 bases; bases with no gene match: 5. The length of the CDR3 is 16 residues. Per the germline V gene, CDR1 is SGHVS and CDR2 is FNYEAQ. CDR3 coding DNA: TGTGCCAGCAGCTTCGGGACAGGGGCCTCGAACACTGAAGCTTTCTTT. Translation gives CASSFGTGASNTEAFF.

The chain joins TRBV13 to TRBJ1-2; TRBD1 matches at 8 bases. The junction had 5 bases not matched to a gene; V was cut back by 4 bases and J by 4 bases. Germline loops: CDR1 PRHDT, CDR2 FYEKMQ (reference sequence). The CDR3 totals 14 residues. The CDR3 here is CASSSSGGFYGYTF. In DNA form, the CDR3 reads TGTGCCAGCAGCTCGTCAGGGGGCTTCTATGGCTACACCTTC.

This chain uses TRBV30 with TRBJ1-3; TRBD1 might be the D (6 bases). Germline values: CDR1 GTSNPN, CDR2 SVGIG (reference sequence). V lost 5 bases, J lost 2 bases, and 10 bases lay in between. The CDR3 is 13 amino acids. CDR3 sequence: CAWGGLAGNTIYF. In nucleotides, the CDR3 is TGTGCCTGGGGGGGCCTGGCTGGAAACACCATATATTTT.

J is TRBJ2-7 and V is TRBV2, with TRBD1 as a possible D gene (5 bases). The V gene lost 8 bases and the J gene lost 5 bases, with 13 bases spanning the gap. Germline lookup yields CDR1 SNHLY and CDR2 FYNNEI. The CDR3 is 12 residues long. The CDR3 coding sequence is TGTGCCAGCCGCATTGAAGGGGACGAGCAGTACTTC. Translating it yields CASRIEGDEQYF.

This chain links TRBV28 with TRBJ1-4; TRBD1 agrees at 7 bases. The CDR3 is 14 amino acids. V was pared by 3 bases and J by 10 bases, with 8 bases of the junction left unmatched. Germline values: CDR1 MDHEN, CDR2 SYDVKM. The CDR3 protein is CASSFRTGSGKLFF. The CDR3, as DNA: TGTGCCAGCAGTTTCCGGACAGGCTCGGGAAAACTGTTTTTT.

The rearrangement uses TRBV11-2 and TRBJ2-5; a weak D match, TRBD1 (5 bases). CDR1 and CDR2 from the germline V gene are SGHAT and FQNNGV. CDR3 size: 13 residues. The V end was cut by 6 bases, the J end by 1 base, with 9 bases between. This CDR3 reads CASRSRGQETQYF. The CDR3 DNA sequence: TGTGCCAGCAGAAGTAGGGGCCAAGAGACCCAGTACTTC.

The chain is built from TRBV19 and TRBJ1-5; 7 bases fit TRBD1. Germline trimming cut 6 bases from V and 3 bases from J; bases unmatched to any gene: 8. This CDR3 is 15 amino acids long. Germline CDR1 reads LNHDA; CDR2 reads SQIVND (reference sequence). CDR3 bases: TGTGCCAGTAGACGTTTCGGGACAGACAATCAGCCCCAGCATTTT. Protein: CASRRFGTDNQPQHF.

The chain couples TRBV19 to TRBJ1-5; possibly TRBD1 for D (5 bases). The germline V gene encodes CDR1 LNHDA and CDR2 SQIVND (reference sequence). The CDR3 spans 16 residues. V dropped 5 bases and J dropped 1 base, with 15 bases sitting between them. This CDR3 is CASSELVTASNQPQHF. CDR3 sequence (DNA): TGTGCCAGTAGTGAGCTCGTGACAGCCAGCAATCAGCCCCAGCATTTT.

The V gene is TRBV19, the J gene TRBJ2-2, with D perhaps matching TRBD2 (6 bases). Germline-derived CDR1 and CDR2 are LNHDA and SQIVND (reference sequence). The V gene lost 3 bases and the J gene lost 2 bases, with 7 bases spanning the gap. The CDR3 runs to 14 residues. DNA of the CDR3: TGTGCCAGTAGTATGGGACTCAACACCGGGGAGCTGTTTTTT. This encodes CASSMGLNTGELFF.

The J gene is TRBJ1-4, the V gene TRBV5-4; 9 bases match TRBD1. The CDR3 runs to 15 residues. The V and J ends lost 4 bases and 5 bases, in that order; junction bases with no gene match: 6. The germline CDR1 and CDR2 sequences are SGHNT and YYREEE (reference sequence). CDR3 DNA sequence: TGTGCCAGCAGCACGGGACAGGGAACAAATGAAAAACTGTTTTTT. Protein product: CASSTGQGTNEKLFF.

This chain links TRBV6-5 with TRBJ1-4; no firm D call. Germline values: CDR1 MNHEY, CDR2 SVGAGI. V was trimmed by 6 bases and J by 8 bases, leaving 13 bases between them. This CDR3 region has 13 residues. The CDR3 sequence is CASSILPGEKLFF. The CDR3 nucleotides read TGTGCCAGCAGCATCCTCCCCGGGGAAAAACTGTTTTTT.

Only a few counts were recorded for this clone. This sequence joins TRBV18 and TRBJ2-3; TRBD1 matches 7 bases. Germline CDR1 KGHSH, CDR2 LQKENI. The CDR3 has 15 amino acids. J was trimmed by 3 bases and V by 0 bases; bases with no gene match: 3. DNA of the CDR3: TGTGCCAGCTCACCACCTTTACAGGGGACAGATACGCAGTATTTT. As protein: CASSPPLQGTDTQYF.

This clone was detected a few times. The chain links TRBV19 to TRBJ1-6; D gene ambiguous. Germline CDR1 reads LNHDA; CDR2 reads SQIVND (reference sequence). V shed 3 bases and J shed 8 bases, with 8 bases lying between them. The CDR3 sequence is 13 residues long. The CDR3 region has the DNA TGTGCCAGTAGTATGGTCCGAGATTCACCCCTCCACTTT. Its translation is CASSMVRDSPLHF.

The chain combines TRBV9 with TRBJ2-3; tentatively, D is TRBD1 (6 bases). The germline V gene has CDR1 SGDLS and CDR2 YYNGEE. V was clipped by 0 bases and J by 2 bases, with 10 bases between them. The CDR3 has 15 residues. CDR3 region: CASSVGDTHTDTQYF. The CDR3 DNA reads TGTGCCAGCAGCGTAGGGGACACCCACACAGATACGCAGTATTTT. Based on the CDR3 plus reference TRBV9 and TRBJ2-3, the full variable domain is DSGVTQTPKHLITATGQRVTLRCSPRSGDLSVYWYQQSLDQGLQFLIQYYNGEERAKGNILERFSAQQFPDLHSELNLSSLELGDSALYFCASSVGDTHTDTQYFGPGTRLTVL.

The rearrangement joins TRBV28 to TRBJ1-2, with D unclear. V shed 3 bases and J shed 4 bases, with 9 bases lying between them. CDR1 is MDHEN, CDR2 SYDVKM, per germline. This CDR3 has 13 residues. In nucleotides, the CDR3 is TGTGCCAGCAGTTTGGCAGGTGGCTATGGCTACACCTTC. This sequence encodes CASSLAGGYGYTF.

The chain joins TRBV19 to TRBJ1-5; D ambiguous. Germline lookup yields CDR1 LNHDA and CDR2 SQIVND (reference sequence). This CDR3 region has 12 residues. The V end lost 7 bases, the J end lost 5 bases, and 9 bases lay between the germline ends. The CDR3 protein is CASNLGDQPQHF. The CDR3 nucleotides read TGTGCCAGTAACCTGGGAGATCAGCCCCAGCATTTT.

The chain has TRBV7-2 and TRBJ1-5; 10 nucleotides line up with TRBD1. The germline CDR1 and CDR2 sequences are SGHTA and FQGNSA. The CDR3 contains 14 residues. Trimming at V came to 5 bases and at J to 4 bases, leaving 2 bases not matched to a gene. CDR3 protein: CASSPDRGNQPQHF. CDR3 DNA: TGTGCCAGCAGCCCGGACAGGGGGAATCAGCCCCAGCATTTT. The full variable domain, completed using reference TRBV7-2 and TRBJ1-5, is GAGVSQSPSNKVTEKGKDVELRCDPISGHTALYWYRQSLGQGLEFLIYFQGNSAPDKSGLPSDRFSAERTGGSVSTLTIQRTQQEDSAVYLCASSPDRGNQPQHFGDGTRLSIL.

The CDR3 protein is CASSLARGTRADTQYF. CDR3 sequence (DNA): TGCGCCAGCAGCTTGGCCCGGGGGACTAGGGCAGATACGCAGTATTTT. The gene calls are TRBV5-1 and TRBJ2-3; 8 bases are shared with TRBD2. The CDR3 sequence is 16 residues long. With 0 bases clipped from V and 4 bases from J, the junction kept 7 bases outside the gene matches. The germline V gene has CDR1 SGHRS and CDR2 YFSETQ.

The gene calls are TRBV6-1 and TRBJ2-7, with D possibly being TRBD2 (5 bases). Trimming removed 7 bases at V and 2 bases at J, with 15 bases between. The CDR3 is made up of 14 amino acids. The germline gives CDR1 MNHNS, CDR2 SASEGT. CDR3 sequence: CASISGLPPYEQYF. The CDR3 DNA sequence: TGTGCCAGCATTTCAGGACTGCCTCCCTACGAGCAGTACTTC.

This clone has just one count. The J gene is TRBJ2-7, the V gene TRBV6-6, with TRBD2 matching 11 bases. V dropped 6 bases and J dropped 4; count of bases not matched to a gene: 8. Germline V gives CDR1 MNHNY, CDR2 SVGAGI (reference sequence). The CDR3 loop spans 15 amino acids. CDR3 in amino acids: CASRPGLAEIYEQYF. As DNA, the CDR3 is TGTGCCAGCAGACCGGGACTAGCGGAAATTTACGAGCAGTACTTC.

The V call is TRBV2, the J call TRBJ2-7; tentatively, D is TRBD2 (7 bases). This CDR3 comprises 14 residues. Trimming cost V 6 bases and J 0 bases, with 12 bases left between them. The germline CDR1 and CDR2 sequences are SNHLY and FYNNEI. The CDR3: CASREGGGSYEQYF. As DNA, the CDR3 is TGTGCCAGCAGAGAGGGAGGGGGCTCCTACGAGCAGTACTTC.

This clone was found once. The V call is TRBV7-2, the J call TRBJ1-1; TRBD1 aligns across 7 bases. From germline, CDR1 is SGHTA and CDR2 FQGNSA. Unmatched junction bases numbered 2, after V lost 6 bases and J lost 4 bases. The CDR3 totals 12 residues. DNA for the CDR3: TGTGCCAGCAGGGGACAGATCACTGAAGCTTTCTTT. It is translated as CASRGQITEAFF.

This chain uses TRBV4-3 with TRBJ1-2, with a possible D match to TRBD1 (5 bases). Trimming took off 0 bases at V and 13 bases at J, with 18 bases between the two ends. The CDR3 runs to 14 residues. Germline CDR1 and CDR2: LGHNA and YSLEER. This chain's CDR3 is CASSQDDHGAAGTF. The DNA of the CDR3 is TGCGCCAGCAGCCAAGACGATCATGGGGCTGCCGGCACCTTC.

This clone was detected many times. V and J are TRBV7-2 and TRBJ1-2, with 9 bases identical to TRBD1. Germline CDR1 is SGHTA and CDR2 is FQGNSA. J was trimmed by 5 bases and V by 1 base; bases with no gene match: 8. This CDR3 has 16 amino acids. CDR3 amino acids: CASSLGGQGPPYGYTF. The CDR3 DNA sequence: TGTGCCAGCAGCTTAGGGGGACAGGGTCCCCCATATGGCTACACCTTC.